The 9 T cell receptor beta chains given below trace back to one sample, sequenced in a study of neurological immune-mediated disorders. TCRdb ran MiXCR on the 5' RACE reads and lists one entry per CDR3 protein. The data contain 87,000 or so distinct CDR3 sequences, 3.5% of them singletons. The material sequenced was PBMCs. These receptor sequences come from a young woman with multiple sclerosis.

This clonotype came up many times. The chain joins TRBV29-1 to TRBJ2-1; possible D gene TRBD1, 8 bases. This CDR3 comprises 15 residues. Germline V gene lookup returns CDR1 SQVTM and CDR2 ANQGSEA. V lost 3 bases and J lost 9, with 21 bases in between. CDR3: CSVDYRGGRASEQFF. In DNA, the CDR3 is TGCAGCGTTGATTACAGGGGGGGTCGAGCCAGTGAGCAGTTCTTC.

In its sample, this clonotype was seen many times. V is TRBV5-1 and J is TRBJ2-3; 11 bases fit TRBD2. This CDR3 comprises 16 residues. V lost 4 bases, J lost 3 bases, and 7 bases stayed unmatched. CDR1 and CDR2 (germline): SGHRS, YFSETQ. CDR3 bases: TGCGCCAGCAGCGTCCCCGGGACTAGCGGAACAGATACGCAGTATTTT. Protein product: CASSVPGTSGTDTQYF.

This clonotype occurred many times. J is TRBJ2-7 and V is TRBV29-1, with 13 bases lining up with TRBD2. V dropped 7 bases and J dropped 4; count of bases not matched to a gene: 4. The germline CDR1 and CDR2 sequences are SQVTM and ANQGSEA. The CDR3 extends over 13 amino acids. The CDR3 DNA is TGCAGCGCCCGGACTAGCGGGAGTTACGAGCAGTACTTC. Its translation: CSARTSGSYEQYF.

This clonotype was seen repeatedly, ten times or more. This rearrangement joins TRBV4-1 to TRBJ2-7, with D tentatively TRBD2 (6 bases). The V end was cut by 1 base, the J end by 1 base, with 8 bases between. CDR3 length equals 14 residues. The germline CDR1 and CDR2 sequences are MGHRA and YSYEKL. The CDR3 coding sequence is TGCGCCAGCAGCCAAGGACTAGTATCCTACGAGCAGTACTTC. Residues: CASSQGLVSYEQYF.

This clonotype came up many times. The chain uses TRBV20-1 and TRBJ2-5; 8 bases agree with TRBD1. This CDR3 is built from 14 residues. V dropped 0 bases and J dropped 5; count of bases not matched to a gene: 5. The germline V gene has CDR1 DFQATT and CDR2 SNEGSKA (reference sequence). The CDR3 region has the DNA TGCAGTGCTAGAGATTCAGGGGGCCCGGAGACCCAGTACTTC. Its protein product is CSARDSGGPETQYF.

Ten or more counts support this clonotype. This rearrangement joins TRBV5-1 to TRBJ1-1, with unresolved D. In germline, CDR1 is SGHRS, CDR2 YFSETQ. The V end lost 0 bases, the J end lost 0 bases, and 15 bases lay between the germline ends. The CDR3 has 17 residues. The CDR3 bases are TGCGCCAGCAGCTTGGGGCCCCTACAGCGTTTGAACACTGAAGCTTTCTTT. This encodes CASSLGPLQRLNTEAFF.

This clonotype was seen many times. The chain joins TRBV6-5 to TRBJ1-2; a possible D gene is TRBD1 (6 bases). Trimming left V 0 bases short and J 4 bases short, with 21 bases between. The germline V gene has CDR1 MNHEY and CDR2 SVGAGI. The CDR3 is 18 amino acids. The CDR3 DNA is TGTGCCAGCAGTTACTCGACAGGTCCCTCCCCTCCAATCTATGGCTACACCTTC. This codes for CASSYSTGPSPPIYGYTF.

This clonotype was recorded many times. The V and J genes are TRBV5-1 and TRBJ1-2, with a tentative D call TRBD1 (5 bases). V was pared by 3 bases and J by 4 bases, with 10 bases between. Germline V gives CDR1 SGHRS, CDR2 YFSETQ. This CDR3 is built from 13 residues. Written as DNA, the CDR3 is TGCGCCAGCAGCTCTGGGACTGTCTATGGCTACACCTTC. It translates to CASSSGTVYGYTF.

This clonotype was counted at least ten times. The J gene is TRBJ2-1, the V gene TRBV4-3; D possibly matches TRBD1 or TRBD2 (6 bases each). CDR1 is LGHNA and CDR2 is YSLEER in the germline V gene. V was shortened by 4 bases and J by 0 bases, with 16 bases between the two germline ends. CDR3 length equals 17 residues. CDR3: CASSRGAGTLSYNEQFF. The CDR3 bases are TGCGCCAGCAGCCGGGGGGCCGGGACACTCTCCTACAATGAGCAGTTCTTC.